This T cell receptor (beta chain) is from a study of CD8 T cells in ankylosing spondylitis. Quantitative 5'-RACE was performed with molecular barcodes, and it yielded the TCR beta libraries. Using its own MiXCR run on the 5' RACE reads, TCRdb lists one record per CDR3 protein. The sample includes approximately 69,000 distinct CDR3 sequences, roughly 5.2% seen only once; the top ten take 2% to 2.5%. The CDR3 has 16 amino acids. Germline V gene lookup returns CDR1 LGHNA and CDR2 YNFKEQ. V gave up 2 bases and J gave up 2 bases; unmatched junction bases: 5. General study results and limits: Several highly homologous variants made up a TCR beta motif, and this motif appeared characteristic of ankylosing spondylitis blood.

In this sample, this clonotype turned up many times. What it binds is not known. The sequenced sample was blood, either unsorted or a sorted T cell fraction (not recorded which). The TCR was taken from a male donor with ankylosing spondylitis or in good health (not recorded which). This chain uses TRBV4-2 with TRBJ1-3, with TRBD1 matching over 8 bases. CDR3 nucleotide sequence: TGTGCCAGCAGCCAACCGATGACAGGGGCTGGAAACACCATATATTTT. As protein: CASSQPMTGAGNTIYF.